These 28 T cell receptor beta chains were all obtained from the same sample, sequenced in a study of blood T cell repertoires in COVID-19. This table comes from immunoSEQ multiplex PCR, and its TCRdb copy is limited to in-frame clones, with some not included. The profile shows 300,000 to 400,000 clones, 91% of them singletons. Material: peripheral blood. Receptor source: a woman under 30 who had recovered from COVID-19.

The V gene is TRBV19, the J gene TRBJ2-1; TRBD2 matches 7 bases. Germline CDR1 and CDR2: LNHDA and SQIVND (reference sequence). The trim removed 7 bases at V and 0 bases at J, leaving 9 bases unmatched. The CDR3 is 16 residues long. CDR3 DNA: TGTGCCAGTACCCTAGGCGGGGGTAGCTCCTACAATGAGCAGTTCTTC. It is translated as CASTLGGGSSYNEQFF.

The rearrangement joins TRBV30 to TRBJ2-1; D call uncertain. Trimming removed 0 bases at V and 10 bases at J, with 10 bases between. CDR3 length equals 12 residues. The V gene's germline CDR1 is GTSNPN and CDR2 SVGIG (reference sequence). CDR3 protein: CAWSVLPREQFF. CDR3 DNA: TGTGCCTGGAGTGTACTCCCTCGCGAGCAGTTCTTC. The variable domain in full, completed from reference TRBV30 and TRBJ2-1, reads SQTIHQWPATLVQPVGSPLSLECTVEGTSNPNLYWYRQAAGRGLQLLFYSVGIGQISSEVPQNLSASRPQDRQFILSSKKLLLSDSGFYLCAWSVLPREQFFGPGTRLTVL.

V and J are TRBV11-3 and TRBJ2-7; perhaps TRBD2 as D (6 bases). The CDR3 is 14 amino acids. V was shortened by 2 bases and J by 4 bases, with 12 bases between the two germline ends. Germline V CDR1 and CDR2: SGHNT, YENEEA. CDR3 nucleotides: TGTGCCAGCAGCTTAACACCGGGAGATTACGAGCAGTACGTC. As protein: CASSLTPGDYEQYV.

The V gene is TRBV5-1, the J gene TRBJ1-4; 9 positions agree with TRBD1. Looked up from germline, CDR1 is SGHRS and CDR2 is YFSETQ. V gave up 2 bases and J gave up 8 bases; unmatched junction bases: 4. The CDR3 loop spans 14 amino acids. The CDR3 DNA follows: TGCGCCAGCAGCTTCCGACAGGGGGGAGAAAAACTGTTTTTT. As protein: CASSFRQGGEKLFF.

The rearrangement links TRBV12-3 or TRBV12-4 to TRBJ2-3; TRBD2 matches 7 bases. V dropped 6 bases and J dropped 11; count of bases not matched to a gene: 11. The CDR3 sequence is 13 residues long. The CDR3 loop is CASSSQKAGLQYF. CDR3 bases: TGTGCCAGCAGCTCTCAGAAAGCGGGACTGCAGTATTTT.

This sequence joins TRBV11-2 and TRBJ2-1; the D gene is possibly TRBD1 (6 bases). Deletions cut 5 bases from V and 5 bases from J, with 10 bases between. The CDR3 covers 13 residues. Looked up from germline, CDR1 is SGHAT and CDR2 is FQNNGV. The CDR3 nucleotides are TGTGCCAGCAGCCAGGGGCGCAACAATGAGCAGTTCTTC. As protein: CASSQGRNNEQFF. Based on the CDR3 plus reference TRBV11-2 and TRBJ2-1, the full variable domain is EAGVAQSPRYKIIEKRQSVAFWCNPISGHATLYWYQQILGQGPKLLIQFQNNGVVDDSQLPKDRFSAERLKGVDSTLKIQPAKLEDSAVYLCASSQGRNNEQFFGPGTRLTVL.

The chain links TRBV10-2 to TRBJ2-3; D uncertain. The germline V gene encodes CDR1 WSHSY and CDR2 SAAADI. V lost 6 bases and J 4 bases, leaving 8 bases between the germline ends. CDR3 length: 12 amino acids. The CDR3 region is CASRRIADTQYF. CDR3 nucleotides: TGCGCCAGCAGGCGCATTGCAGATACGCAGTATTTT.

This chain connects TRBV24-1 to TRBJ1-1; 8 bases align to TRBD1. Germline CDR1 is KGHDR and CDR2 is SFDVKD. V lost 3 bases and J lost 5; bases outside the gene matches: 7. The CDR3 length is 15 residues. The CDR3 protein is CATSDPGQGETEAFF. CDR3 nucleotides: TGTGCCACCAGTGATCCCGGACAGGGCGAAACTGAAGCTTTCTTT.

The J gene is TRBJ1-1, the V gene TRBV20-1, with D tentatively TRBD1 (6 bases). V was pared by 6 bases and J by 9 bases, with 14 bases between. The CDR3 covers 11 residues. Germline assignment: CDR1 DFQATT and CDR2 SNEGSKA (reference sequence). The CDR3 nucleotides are TGCAGTGCAGGGGACACAGGAAAAGCTTTCTTT. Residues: CSAGDTGKAFF.

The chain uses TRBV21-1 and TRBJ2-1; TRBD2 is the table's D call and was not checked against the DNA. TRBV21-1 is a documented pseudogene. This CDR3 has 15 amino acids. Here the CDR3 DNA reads TGTGCCAGCAGCAAACGGAGAGTTTCATACAATGAGCAGTTCTTC. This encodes CASSKRRVSYNEQFF.

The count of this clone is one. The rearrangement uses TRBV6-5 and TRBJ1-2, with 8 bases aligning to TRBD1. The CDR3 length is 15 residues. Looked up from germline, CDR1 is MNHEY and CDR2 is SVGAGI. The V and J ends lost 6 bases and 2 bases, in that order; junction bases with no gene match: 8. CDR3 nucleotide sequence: TGTGCCAGCAGCGGACAGGGAATTGAGAACTATGGCTACACCTTC. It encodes CASSGQGIENYGYTF.

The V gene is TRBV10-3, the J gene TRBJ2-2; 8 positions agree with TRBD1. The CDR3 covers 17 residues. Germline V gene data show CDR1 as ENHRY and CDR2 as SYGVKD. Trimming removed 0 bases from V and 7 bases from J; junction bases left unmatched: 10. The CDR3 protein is CAISESRYDRGIGELFF. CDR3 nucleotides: TGTGCCATCAGTGAGTCCCGCTATGACAGGGGTATCGGGGAGCTGTTTTTT.

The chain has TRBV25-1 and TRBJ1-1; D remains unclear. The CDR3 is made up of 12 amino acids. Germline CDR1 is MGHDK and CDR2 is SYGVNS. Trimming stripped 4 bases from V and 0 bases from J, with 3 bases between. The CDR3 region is CASSAVNTEAFF. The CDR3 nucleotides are TGTGCCAGCAGTGCCGTGAACACTGAAGCTTTCTTT.

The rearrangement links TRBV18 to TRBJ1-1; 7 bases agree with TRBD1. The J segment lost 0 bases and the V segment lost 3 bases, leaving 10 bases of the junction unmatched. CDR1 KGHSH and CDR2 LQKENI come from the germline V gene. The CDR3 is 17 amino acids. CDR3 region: CASSPYRTDRMNTEAFF. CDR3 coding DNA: TGTGCCAGCTCACCTTATAGGACGGACAGGATGAACACTGAAGCTTTCTTT.

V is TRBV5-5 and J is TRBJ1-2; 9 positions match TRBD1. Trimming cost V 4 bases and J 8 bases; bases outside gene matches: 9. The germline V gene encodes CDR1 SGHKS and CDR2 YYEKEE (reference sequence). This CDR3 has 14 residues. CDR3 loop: CASSDPGQGWGYTF. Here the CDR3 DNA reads TGTGCCAGCAGCGACCCGGGACAGGGTTGGGGCTACACCTTC. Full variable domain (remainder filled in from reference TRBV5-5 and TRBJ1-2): DAGVTQSPTHLIKTRGQQVTLRCSPISGHKSVSWYQQVLGQGPQFIFQYYEKEERGRGNFPDRFSARQFPNYSSELNVNALLLGDSALYLCASSDPGQGWGYTFGSGTRLTVV.

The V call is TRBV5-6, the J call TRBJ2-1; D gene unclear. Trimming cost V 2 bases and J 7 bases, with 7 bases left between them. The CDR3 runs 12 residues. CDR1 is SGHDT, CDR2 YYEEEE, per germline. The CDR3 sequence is CASSFSRNEQFF. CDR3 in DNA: TGTGCCAGCAGCTTTTCACGGAATGAGCAGTTCTTC. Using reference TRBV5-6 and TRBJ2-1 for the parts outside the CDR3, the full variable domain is DAGVTQSPTHLIKTRGQQVTLRCSPKSGHDTVSWYQQALGQGPQFIFQYYEEEERQRGNFPDRFSGHQFPNYSSELNVNALLLGDSALYLCASSFSRNEQFFGPGTRLTVL.

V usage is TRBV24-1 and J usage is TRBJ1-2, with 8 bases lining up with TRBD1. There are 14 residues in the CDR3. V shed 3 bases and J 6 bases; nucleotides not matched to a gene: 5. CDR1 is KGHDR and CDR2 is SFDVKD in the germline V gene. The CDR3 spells CATSDTGGNHGYTF. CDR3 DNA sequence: TGTGCCACCAGTGATACAGGGGGAAACCATGGCTACACCTTC.

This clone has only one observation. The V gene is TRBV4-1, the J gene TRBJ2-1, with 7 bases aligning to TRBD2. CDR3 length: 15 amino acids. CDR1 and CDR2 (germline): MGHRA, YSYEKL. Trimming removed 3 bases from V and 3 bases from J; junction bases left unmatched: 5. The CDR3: CASSQPTSSYNEQFF. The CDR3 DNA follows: TGCGCCAGCAGCCAGCCGACTAGCAGCTACAATGAGCAGTTCTTC.

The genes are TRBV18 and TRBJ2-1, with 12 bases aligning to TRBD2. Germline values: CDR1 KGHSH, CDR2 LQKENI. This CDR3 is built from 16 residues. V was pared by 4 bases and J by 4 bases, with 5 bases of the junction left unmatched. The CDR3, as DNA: TGTGCCAGCTCACGTCGACTAGCGGGAGAATACAATGAGCAGTTCTTC. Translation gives CASSRRLAGEYNEQFF.

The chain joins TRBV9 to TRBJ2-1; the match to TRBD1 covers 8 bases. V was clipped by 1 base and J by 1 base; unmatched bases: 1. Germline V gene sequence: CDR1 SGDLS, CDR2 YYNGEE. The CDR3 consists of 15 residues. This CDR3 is CASSVQGASYNEQFF. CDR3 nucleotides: TGTGCCAGCAGCGTACAGGGGGCGTCCTACAATGAGCAGTTCTTC.

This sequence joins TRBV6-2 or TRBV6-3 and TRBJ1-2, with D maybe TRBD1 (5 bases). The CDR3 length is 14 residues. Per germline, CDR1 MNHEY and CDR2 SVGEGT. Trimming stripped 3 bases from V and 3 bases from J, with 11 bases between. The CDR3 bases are TGTGCCAGCAGTTATCCAAGACAGCACTATGGCTACACCTTC. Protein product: CASSYPRQHYGYTF.

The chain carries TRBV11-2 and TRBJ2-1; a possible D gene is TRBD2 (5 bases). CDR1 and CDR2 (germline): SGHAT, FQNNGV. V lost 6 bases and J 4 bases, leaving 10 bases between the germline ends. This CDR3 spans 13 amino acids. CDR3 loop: CASRQSGYNEQFF. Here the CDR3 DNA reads TGTGCCAGCAGGCAATCGGGGTACAATGAGCAGTTCTTC.

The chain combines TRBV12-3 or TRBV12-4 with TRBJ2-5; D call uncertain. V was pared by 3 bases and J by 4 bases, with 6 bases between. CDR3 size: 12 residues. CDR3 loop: CASSFFPETQYF. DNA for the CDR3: TGTGCCAGCAGTTTCTTTCCAGAGACCCAGTACTTC.

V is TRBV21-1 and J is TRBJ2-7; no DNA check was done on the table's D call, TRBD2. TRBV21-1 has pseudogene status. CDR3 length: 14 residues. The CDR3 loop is CASSKRIGSYEQYV. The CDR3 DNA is TGTGCCAGCAGCAAAAGGATCGGGAGCTACGAGCAGTACGTC.

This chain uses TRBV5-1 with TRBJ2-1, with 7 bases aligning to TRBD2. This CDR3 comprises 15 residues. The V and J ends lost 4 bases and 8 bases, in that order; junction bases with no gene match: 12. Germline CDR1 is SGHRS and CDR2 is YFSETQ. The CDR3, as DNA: TGCGCCAGCAGCCCGCCCGGGACTAATTTACATGAGCAGTTCTTC. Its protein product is CASSPPGTNLHEQFF.

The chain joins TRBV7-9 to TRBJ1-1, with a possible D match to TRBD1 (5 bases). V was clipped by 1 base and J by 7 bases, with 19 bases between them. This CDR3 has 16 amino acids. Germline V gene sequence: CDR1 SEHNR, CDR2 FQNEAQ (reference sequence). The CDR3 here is CASSLDGIRYRGEAFF. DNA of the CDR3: TGTGCCAGCAGCTTAGACGGTATCAGGTATAGGGGTGAAGCTTTCTTT.

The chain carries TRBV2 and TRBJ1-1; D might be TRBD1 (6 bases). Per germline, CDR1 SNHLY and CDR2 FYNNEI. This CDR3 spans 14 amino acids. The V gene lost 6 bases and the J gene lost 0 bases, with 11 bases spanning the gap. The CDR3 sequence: CASSLGHLNTEAFF. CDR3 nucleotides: TGTGCCAGCAGCCTGGGACATTTGAACACTGAAGCTTTCTTT.

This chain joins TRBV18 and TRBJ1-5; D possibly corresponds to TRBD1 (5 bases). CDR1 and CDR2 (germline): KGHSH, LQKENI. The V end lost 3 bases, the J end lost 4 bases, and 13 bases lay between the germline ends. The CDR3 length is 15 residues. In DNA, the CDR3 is TGTGCCAGCTCACCGGGCAGGGTAGAGAATCAGCCCCAGCATTTT. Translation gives CASSPGRVENQPQHF. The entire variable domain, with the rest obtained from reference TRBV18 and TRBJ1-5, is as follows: NAGVMQNPRHLVRRRGQEARLRCSPMKGHSHVYWYRQLPEEGLKFMVYLQKENIIDESGMPKERFSAEFPKEGPSILRIQQVVRGDSAAYFCASSPGRVENQPQHFGDGTRLSIL.